The next 28 T cell receptor beta chains were all read from a single sample in a study of T-cell memory formation after mild COVID-19. MiXCR, run by TCRdb on the 5' RACE reads, gives a single entry per CDR3 protein. The sample has about 470,000 distinct CDR3 sequences, 20% to 25% seen once; the top ten hold under 15%. The specimen sequenced was PBMCs or a T cell subset sorted from them (not recorded which). The source of these receptors is an adult woman who had mild COVID-19 (a few samples of this study predate the infection). Cell type and time point are not known.

This clonotype came up a few times. V and J are TRBV4-3 and TRBJ2-3; D is possibly TRBD2 (6 bases). Germline CDR1 LGHNA, CDR2 YSLEER. The CDR3 covers 16 residues. With 0 bases removed from V and 2 bases from J, the gap between germline ends came to 12 bases. This CDR3 reads CASSQEIAENTDTQYF. The CDR3 DNA reads as TGCGCCAGCAGCCAAGAAATAGCGGAGAACACAGATACGCAGTATTTT.

J is TRBJ2-1 and V is TRBV6-5; 9 bases agree with TRBD2. Germline V lookup: CDR1 MNHEY, CDR2 SVGAGI. The CDR3 is 16 amino acids. With V trimmed by 2 bases and J by 4 bases, 6 bases remained unmatched. Written as DNA, the CDR3 is TGTGCCAGCAGTTACGCCGTAGCGGGAGCTTACAATGAGCAGTTCTTC. It is translated as CASSYAVAGAYNEQFF.

The rearrangement uses TRBV15 and TRBJ2-7; 9 positions agree with TRBD2. From germline, CDR1 is LNHNV and CDR2 YYDKDF (reference sequence). V lost 5 bases, J lost 2 bases, and 4 bases stayed unmatched. This CDR3 comprises 14 residues. CDR3 DNA: TGTGCCACCAGCTCAGCGGGGGGTGCCTACGAGCAGTACTTC. Translation gives CATSSAGGAYEQYF. Full variable domain (missing parts from reference TRBV15 and TRBJ2-7): DAMVIQNPRYQVTQFGKPVTLSCSQTLNHNVMYWYQQKSSQAPKLLFHYYDKDFNNEADTPDNFQSRRPNTSFCFLDIRSPGLGDTAMYLCATSSAGGAYEQYFGPGTRLTVT.

This clonotype was found many times. The chain joins TRBV20-1 to TRBJ1-4; D gene unclear. V was clipped by 2 bases and J by 3 bases, with 4 bases between them. There are 12 residues in the CDR3. CDR1 and CDR2 (germline): DFQATT, SNEGSKA (reference sequence). The CDR3 coding sequence is TGCAGTGCTAGATTCGCTAATGAAAAACTGTTTTTT. Its translation is CSARFANEKLFF.

A few counts support this clonotype. J is TRBJ1-1 and V is TRBV5-1; the match to TRBD1 covers 7 bases. Trimming removed 4 bases from V and 1 base from J; junction bases left unmatched: 10. Germline assignment: CDR1 SGHRS and CDR2 YFSETQ. CDR3 size: 16 residues. The DNA for the CDR3 is TGCGCCAGCAGCGGATGGGACAGTGCCTCGAACACTGAAGCTTTCTTT. Translating it yields CASSGWDSASNTEAFF. The entire variable domain, with the rest obtained from reference TRBV5-1 and TRBJ1-1, is as follows: KAGVTQTPRYLIKTRGQQVTLSCSPISGHRSVSWYQQTPGQGLQFLFEYFSETQRNKGNFPGRFSGRQFSNSRSEMNVSTLELGDSALYLCASSGWDSASNTEAFFGQGTRLTVV.

V usage is TRBV3-1 and J usage is TRBJ2-3, with 7 nucleotides matching TRBD1. The V gene's germline CDR1 is LGHDT and CDR2 YNNKEL (reference sequence). J gave up 6 bases and V 4 bases, and 10 bases lay outside the gene matches. The CDR3 consists of 15 residues. Here the CDR3 DNA reads TGTGCCAGCAGCCTAAGACAGGGAAAAACCGATACGCAGTATTTT. Amino acids: CASSLRQGKTDTQYF.

The chain employs TRBV27 and TRBJ1-5; 7 bases line up with TRBD1. The CDR3 contains 13 residues. The germline gives CDR1 MNHEY, CDR2 SMNVEV (reference sequence). The ends lost 8 bases at V and 3 bases at J; junction bases unmatched: 4. The CDR3 protein is CASSTGPNQPQHF. As DNA, the CDR3 is TGTGCCAGCTCGACAGGGCCCAATCAGCCCCAGCATTTT.

V is TRBV29-1 and J is TRBJ1-4; the match to TRBD1 covers 8 bases. Looked up from germline, CDR1 is SQVTM and CDR2 is ANQGSEA. The CDR3 is 15 residues long. Trimming removed 3 bases from V and 6 bases from J; junction bases left unmatched: 9. CDR3 residues: CSVEPDRADYEKLFF. The CDR3 DNA sequence: TGCAGCGTTGAGCCGGACAGGGCAGACTATGAAAAACTGTTTTTT.

This chain joins TRBV2 and TRBJ1-1; D remains ambiguous. CDR1 and CDR2 from the germline V gene are SNHLY and FYNNEI. Between the trimmed V and J ends, which lost 4 bases and 1 base, there was a span of 7 bases. This CDR3 comprises 13 residues. The CDR3 sequence: CASSAAPNTEAFF. The CDR3 coding sequence is TGTGCCAGCAGTGCGGCACCGAACACTGAAGCTTTCTTT.

The genes are TRBV20-1 and TRBJ2-1, with D tentatively TRBD2 (5 bases). CDR1 and CDR2 (germline): DFQATT, SNEGSKA (reference sequence). The CDR3 covers 15 residues. The V and J ends lost 3 bases and 2 bases respectively, with 14 bases between them. DNA of the CDR3: TGCAGTGCTAGGTCCGGTGCAGCGGCCTACAATGAGCAGTTCTTC. Translation gives CSARSGAAAYNEQFF.

This clonotype was counted between two and nine times. The chain is built from TRBV4-3 and TRBJ1-1; maybe TRBD1 (5 bases). Germline lookup yields CDR1 LGHNA and CDR2 YSLEER. The CDR3 spans 14 residues. The V gene lost 6 bases and the J gene lost 7 bases, with 18 bases spanning the gap. The CDR3 DNA reads as TGCGCCAGCAGTCCAAGCACCGGGGGGTTTGAAGCTTTCTTT. Protein sequence: CASSPSTGGFEAFF.

The V call is TRBV12-3 or TRBV12-4, the J call TRBJ1-2; TRBD1 aligns across 10 bases. This CDR3 is 15 amino acids long. The V and J ends lost 6 bases and 6 bases, in that order; junction bases with no gene match: 10. CDR3 sequence: CASSQSWDRGHGYTF. The CDR3 DNA reads TGTGCCAGCAGCCAAAGCTGGGACAGGGGTCATGGCTACACCTTC.

The V call is TRBV5-4, the J call TRBJ2-4; the D gene is possibly TRBD1 (6 bases). With 4 bases removed from V and 2 bases from J, the gap between germline ends came to 16 bases. This CDR3 is built from 16 residues. Germline V gene sequence: CDR1 SGHNT, CDR2 YYREEE (reference sequence). The CDR3 nucleotides are TGTGCCAGCAGCCAAACACAGGGCGGCTCCAAAAACATTCAGTACTTC. Translated: CASSQTQGGSKNIQYF. Full variable domain (outside the CDR3, taken from reference TRBV5-4 and TRBJ2-4): ETGVTQSPTHLIKTRGQQVTLRCSSQSGHNTVSWYQQALGQGPQFIFQYYREEENGRGNFPPRFSGLQFPNYSSELNVNALELDDSALYLCASSQTQGGSKNIQYFGAGTRLSVL.

This clonotype showed up just a few times. V and J are TRBV7-9 and TRBJ2-7; TRBD1 aligns across 8 bases. The CDR3 is 14 residues long. The germline CDR1 and CDR2 sequences are SEHNR and FQNEAQ (reference sequence). The V gene end was trimmed by 3 bases and the J gene end by 5 bases; junction bases not matched to a gene: 6. The CDR3 loop is CASSFGQGANEQYF. CDR3 DNA: TGTGCCAGCAGCTTCGGGCAGGGGGCAAACGAGCAGTACTTC.

This clonotype was detected a few times. The V call is TRBV30, the J call TRBJ2-7, with TRBD2 identical over 11 bases. Germline V gene sequence: CDR1 GTSNPN, CDR2 SVGIG (reference sequence). V trimming: 0 bases; J trimming: 2 bases; junction bases outside the gene matches: 0. This CDR3 contains 14 residues. Written as DNA, the CDR3 is TGTGCCTGGAGTGTACTAGCGGGGGCCTACGAGCAGTACTTC. It translates to CAWSVLAGAYEQYF.

The V and J genes are TRBV7-9 and TRBJ2-5, with 8 positions matching TRBD2. The CDR3 is 15 amino acids. Per the germline V gene, CDR1 is SEHNR and CDR2 is FQNEAQ (reference sequence). The V segment lost 3 bases and the J segment 4 bases; nucleotides outside the gene matches: 7. The CDR3 here is CASSFLIAGLETQYF. In DNA form, the CDR3 reads TGTGCCAGCAGCTTTCTTATAGCGGGACTAGAGACCCAGTACTTC.

The chain combines TRBV12-3 or TRBV12-4 with TRBJ2-7, with 9 bases that match TRBD2. The length of the CDR3 is 14 residues. Losses at the gene ends were 8 bases for V and 4 bases for J; bases not matched to a gene: 9. The CDR3 protein is CASQELAGRYEQYF. CDR3 sequence (DNA): TGTGCCAGCCAGGAGCTAGCGGGAAGGTACGAGCAGTACTTC.

The gene calls are TRBV5-8 and TRBJ2-7; unclear D gene. CDR3 length equals 12 residues. V gave up 2 bases and J gave up 6 bases, with 9 bases separating them. The germline V gene encodes CDR1 SGHTS and CDR2 YDEGEE. This chain's CDR3 is CASSLRLTEQYF. The CDR3, as DNA: TGTGCCAGCAGCTTACGGTTGACCGAGCAGTACTTC.

This clonotype was recorded a few times. This chain links TRBV6-6 with TRBJ1-1, with no clear D. Trimming took off 0 bases at V and 1 base at J, with 9 bases between the two ends. The CDR3 is 15 residues long. Germline V lookup: CDR1 MNHNY, CDR2 SVGAGI (reference sequence). The CDR3 sequence is CASSYSSNRNTEAFF. The CDR3 bases are TGTGCCAGCAGTTACTCATCTAACAGGAACACTGAAGCTTTCTTT.

This clonotype was counted between two and nine times. The genes are TRBV7-2 and TRBJ2-7; 7 nucleotides align to TRBD2. CDR3 length: 13 residues. Germline V gene data show CDR1 as SGHTA and CDR2 as FQGNSA. Unmatched junction bases numbered 7, after V lost 5 bases and J lost 6 bases. The CDR3 is CASSPGLVVEQYF. The DNA for the CDR3 is TGTGCCAGCAGCCCCGGACTAGTGGTCGAGCAGTACTTC.

This rearrangement joins TRBV4-3 to TRBJ2-1, with 12 positions matching TRBD2. The CDR3 covers 17 residues. The trim removed 1 base at V and 5 bases at J, leaving 6 bases unmatched. CDR1 and CDR2 from the germline V gene are LGHNA and YSLEER. CDR3 in DNA: TGCGCCAGCAGCCAAGTTGTTCGGACTAGCGGGAACAATGAGCAGTTCTTC. Encoded protein: CASSQVVRTSGNNEQFF.

This clonotype turned up a few times. CDR3 DNA sequence: TGCAGCGTTGAAGGGGACGCGAACACCGGGGAGCTGTTTTTT. Protein sequence: CSVEGDANTGELFF. The V and J genes are TRBV29-1 and TRBJ2-2; D is perhaps TRBD1 or TRBD2 (5 bases each). V lost 1 base and J 0 bases, leaving 6 bases between the germline ends. The CDR3 sequence is 14 residues long. Germline values: CDR1 SQVTM, CDR2 ANQGSEA.

The gene calls are TRBV9 and TRBJ1-1, with no clear D. Germline CDR1 is SGDLS and CDR2 is YYNGEE. Trimming removed 0 bases at V and 1 base at J, with 10 bases between. The CDR3 contains 15 residues. CDR3 sequence: CASSVGPPPNTEAFF. The CDR3 nucleotides read TGTGCCAGCAGCGTAGGCCCTCCACCGAACACTGAAGCTTTCTTT.

This clonotype has a handful of counts. The rearrangement joins TRBV12-3 or TRBV12-4 to TRBJ2-5, with 11 bases identical to TRBD2. V shed 6 bases and J 5 bases; nucleotides not matched to a gene: 8. This CDR3 spans 15 amino acids. CDR3 coding DNA: TGTGCCAGCAGGACCTTAGCGGGAGGGCGGGAGACCCAGTACTTC. Translation: CASRTLAGGRETQYF.

The chain employs TRBV5-6 and TRBJ1-2; 11 bases fit TRBD1. This CDR3 has 14 residues. Trimming at V came to 10 bases and at J to 7 bases, leaving 12 bases not matched to a gene. Germline V gene lookup returns CDR1 SGHDT and CDR2 YYEEEE. The CDR3 nucleotides are TGTGCCTCCGGGAGGCGGGACAGGGGGGCTGGCTACACCTTC. Protein: CASGRRDRGAGYTF.

In its sample, this clonotype was seen a few times. V is TRBV7-9 and J is TRBJ1-1; a possible D gene is TRBD1 (5 bases). The CDR3 extends over 15 amino acids. The ends were cut back, 1 base at V and 6 bases at J, with 15 bases in the middle. The germline V gene encodes CDR1 SEHNR and CDR2 FQNEAQ (reference sequence). The CDR3 is CASSLGAGSDSEAFF. CDR3 DNA sequence: TGTGCCAGCAGCTTAGGGGCAGGGAGTGACTCTGAAGCTTTCTTT.

The rearrangement links TRBV18 to TRBJ1-2; perhaps TRBD1 as D (6 bases). The CDR3 sequence is 14 residues long. CDR1 is KGHSH, CDR2 LQKENI, per germline. Trimming removed 4 bases from V and 4 bases from J, with 13 bases in between. CDR3 coding DNA: TGTGCCAGCTCACAACCCAGGGGAGTCTATGGCTACACCTTC. As protein: CASSQPRGVYGYTF. Looking up the rest from reference TRBV18 and TRBJ1-2 gives the full variable domain: NAGVMQNPRHLVRRRGQEARLRCSPMKGHSHVYWYRQLPEEGLKFMVYLQKENIIDESGMPKERFSAEFPKEGPSILRIQQVVRGDSAAYFCASSQPRGVYGYTFGSGTRLTVV.

This chain connects TRBV4-2 to TRBJ1-1; D is unclear. Germline V CDR1 and CDR2: LGHNA, YNFKEQ. The ends were cut back, 0 bases at V and 8 bases at J, with 10 bases in the middle. The CDR3 extends over 13 amino acids. CDR3 sequence: CASSQEGSPEAFF. Here the CDR3 DNA reads TGTGCCAGCAGCCAAGAAGGCAGCCCAGAAGCTTTCTTT.